This T cell receptor beta chain was captured by sequencing in a study of blood T cell repertoires in COVID-19. The wider study: Italy, Spain and the United States were the sources of the convalescent and acute COVID-19 samples. Sample material is recorded as cDNA or gDNA derived from T cells, B-cell-depleted T cells, or PBMCs.

Source study methods: Amplification of reference gene primers provided the estimated nucleated cell counts. TCRdb keeps only in-frame clones here, not all; method: immunoSEQ multiplex PCR. V, J and clone size were drawn from that table, and D and trimming were deduced from the DNA. The sample has roughly 360,000 clones, roughly 86% seen once; the top ten hold roughly 1.1%. The CDR3 runs to 15 residues. CDR1 SGHTA and CDR2 FQGNSA come from the germline V gene. Trimming cost V 1 base and J 4 bases; bases outside gene matches: 4. The sequence derives from a human donor with acute or convalescent COVID-19. The donor label of this sample is uncertain. The rearrangement uses TRBV7-2 and TRBJ2-7; 10 bases align to TRBD1. Sequenced input: peripheral blood. The CDR3 sequence: CASSLVPDRGYEQYF. CDR3 nucleotides: TGTGCCAGCAGCTTAGTTCCGGACAGGGGGTACGAGCAGTACTTC.